These 20 T cell receptor beta chains came from one sample sequenced in a study of shared clonotypes between healthy human individuals. Selected positively for CCR7 and CD45RO-negative, naive CD8 cells excluded terminally differentiated effector memory CD45RA+ cells. Sequencing was performed with immunoSEQ multiplex PCR; in TCRdb, only in-frame clones are kept and a portion is missing. Of about 550,000 clones listed, about 95% are singletons. The sequenced sample was naive CD8+ T cells sorted from blood. The receptors were sampled from a woman between 25 and 40 years old in good health.

This rearrangement joins TRBV27 to TRBJ2-2; perhaps TRBD1 as D (6 bases). From germline, CDR1 is MNHEY and CDR2 SMNVEV (reference sequence). There are 15 residues in the CDR3. V lost 3 bases, J lost 3 bases, and 11 bases lay in between. The CDR3 region is CASSFGQGYTGELFF. As DNA, the CDR3 is TGTGCCAGCAGTTTTGGCCAGGGGTACACCGGGGAGCTGTTTTTT.

The V gene is TRBV27, the J gene TRBJ2-7; 9 nucleotides line up with TRBD2. Germline V gene sequence: CDR1 MNHEY, CDR2 SMNVEV (reference sequence). The ends lost 4 bases at V and 3 bases at J; junction bases unmatched: 10. The CDR3 consists of 16 residues. CDR3 nucleotide sequence: TGTGCCAGCAGTTCCCCCACTAGCGGGCCTAACTACGAGCAGTACTTC. It codes for CASSSPTSGPNYEQYF.

This clone has a single count. This sequence joins TRBV13 and TRBJ2-7; D is undetermined. V was trimmed by 4 bases and J by 5 bases, leaving 9 bases between them. The V gene's germline CDR1 is PRHDT and CDR2 FYEKMQ (reference sequence). CDR3 length equals 12 residues. The CDR3 loop is CASSSGSDEQYF. The CDR3 DNA is TGTGCCAGCAGCTCCGGTTCCGACGAGCAGTACTTC.

The rearrangement uses TRBV29-1 and TRBJ1-2; TRBD1 agrees at 7 bases. The ends lost 6 bases at V and 1 base at J; junction bases unmatched: 5. The CDR3 is made up of 13 amino acids. Germline values: CDR1 SQVTM, CDR2 ANQGSEA. The DNA for the CDR3 is TGCAGCGTAGTGACAGGGAATAACTATGGCTACACCTTC. It is translated as CSVVTGNNYGYTF.

This chain uses TRBV4-1 with TRBJ2-5; TRBD1 might be the D (5 bases). V lost 0 bases and J 7 bases, leaving 18 bases between the germline ends. The CDR3 runs to 16 residues. Per the germline V gene, CDR1 is MGHRA and CDR2 is YSYEKL. The CDR3 protein is CASSQEPGAGWGTQYF. The CDR3 DNA follows: TGCGCCAGCAGCCAAGAACCTGGGGCTGGGTGGGGGACCCAGTACTTC.

This clone appeared a single time. The genes are TRBV6-5 and TRBJ2-2; TRBD2 agrees at 7 bases. The J segment lost 6 bases and the V segment lost 0 bases, leaving 1 base of the junction unmatched. Germline CDR1 reads MNHEY; CDR2 reads SVGAGI. There are 14 residues in the CDR3. The CDR3 DNA reads TGTGCCAGCAGTTACTCCCGGGGGGCCGGGGAGCTGTTTTTT. It codes for CASSYSRGAGELFF.

This clone occurred once. The genes are TRBV7-8 and TRBJ2-5; D may be TRBD2 (5 bases). This CDR3 is built from 14 residues. With 1 base removed from V and 5 bases from J, the gap between germline ends came to 11 bases. Looked up from germline, CDR1 is SGHVS and CDR2 is FQNEAQ. In DNA, the CDR3 is TGTGCCAGCAGCTTAGTCGGGATGGCGGAGACCCAGTACTTC. Translation: CASSLVGMAETQYF.

The chain couples TRBV28 to TRBJ2-7, with D unclear. CDR1 and CDR2 (germline): MDHEN, SYDVKM. The ends were cut back, 7 bases at V and 3 bases at J, with 13 bases in the middle. The CDR3 is 13 amino acids. DNA of the CDR3: TGTGCCAGCACCGGAGAGGAACTCTACGAGCAGTACTTC. Translating gives CASTGEELYEQYF.

The chain couples TRBV7-9 to TRBJ1-2; D perhaps matches TRBD1 (5 bases). The CDR3 has 15 residues. V shed 1 base and J shed 6 bases, with 15 bases lying between them. The germline CDR1 and CDR2 sequences are SEHNR and FQNEAQ (reference sequence). The CDR3 reads CASSLGRGAIDGYTF. Written as DNA, the CDR3 is TGTGCCAGCAGCTTAGGTAGGGGTGCCATAGATGGCTACACCTTC.

The chain links TRBV5-4 to TRBJ2-5, with D possibly being TRBD2 (5 bases). The germline V and J ends were trimmed by 0 bases and 1 base, with 13 bases remaining between them. CDR3 length: 16 amino acids. The germline V gene has CDR1 SGHNT and CDR2 YYREEE (reference sequence). The CDR3 region is CASSLVGGGSQETQYF. CDR3 nucleotide sequence: TGTGCCAGCAGCTTGGTAGGAGGTGGCAGCCAAGAGACCCAGTACTTC.

The chain carries TRBV9 and TRBJ2-5; D not resolved. Trimming removed 0 bases from V and 2 bases from J, with 5 bases in between. This CDR3 spans 13 amino acids. CDR1 SGDLS and CDR2 YYNGEE come from the germline V gene. DNA for the CDR3: TGTGCCAGCAGCGTAGTCCCTCAAGAGACCCAGTACTTC. Translated, it gives CASSVVPQETQYF. Variable domain in full (rest from reference TRBV9 and TRBJ2-5): DSGVTQTPKHLITATGQRVTLRCSPRSGDLSVYWYQQSLDQGLQFLIQYYNGEERAKGNILERFSAQQFPDLHSELNLSSLELGDSALYFCASSVVPQETQYFGPGTRLLVL.

V is TRBV29-1 and J is TRBJ2-1; TRBD2 agrees at 8 bases. Unmatched junction bases numbered 11, after V lost 2 bases and J lost 8 bases. From germline, CDR1 is SQVTM and CDR2 ANQGSEA. The CDR3 spans 15 residues. The CDR3: CSVETGTRIHYEQFF. CDR3 DNA sequence: TGCAGCGTTGAAACCGGGACTAGGATCCACTATGAGCAGTTCTTC.

The chain recombines TRBV5-6 with TRBJ2-1; TRBD2 agrees at 10 bases. This CDR3 has 16 residues. The V gene's germline CDR1 is SGHDT and CDR2 YYEEEE. Unmatched junction bases numbered 7, after V lost 3 bases and J lost 4 bases. The CDR3 sequence: CASSWASGSSYNEQFF. DNA for the CDR3: TGTGCCAGCAGCTGGGCTAGCGGGAGTTCGTACAATGAGCAGTTCTTC.

CDR3 region: CASGVDGSPGELFF. The CDR3 DNA is TGTGCCAGCGGAGTGGACGGGTCTCCCGGGGAGCTGTTTTTT. The rearrangement joins TRBV6-5 to TRBJ2-2, with D uncertain. Germline CDR1 and CDR2: MNHEY and SVGAGI. The CDR3 loop spans 14 amino acids. V lost 8 bases and J lost 6, with 16 bases in between.

The chain carries TRBV9 and TRBJ2-3; 10 nucleotides line up with TRBD1. This CDR3 contains 17 residues. The J segment lost 6 bases and the V segment lost 4 bases, leaving 14 bases of the junction unmatched. The V gene's germline CDR1 is SGDLS and CDR2 YYNGEE. This chain's CDR3 is CASSYRDRGLWGDTQYF. The CDR3 region has the DNA TGTGCCAGCAGCTACCGGGACAGGGGCCTCTGGGGGGATACGCAGTATTTT. Full variable domain (missing parts from reference TRBV9 and TRBJ2-3): DSGVTQTPKHLITATGQRVTLRCSPRSGDLSVYWYQQSLDQGLQFLIQYYNGEERAKGNILERFSAQQFPDLHSELNLSSLELGDSALYFCASSYRDRGLWGDTQYFGPGTRLTVL.

CDR3 residues: CASSSAGVTDEQFF. CDR3 bases: TGCGCCAGCAGCTCAGCGGGAGTGACCGATGAGCAGTTCTTC. The gene calls are TRBV5-1 and TRBJ2-1; 8 nucleotides agree with TRBD2. From germline, CDR1 is SGHRS and CDR2 YFSETQ. This CDR3 contains 14 residues. V shed 3 bases, J shed 8 bases, and the junction held 7 bases outside the gene matches.

The CDR3 loop is CASSPGGTSGISSYNEQFF. The CDR3 region has the DNA TGCGCCAGCAGCCCAGGGGGGACTAGCGGGATTAGCTCCTACAATGAGCAGTTCTTC. This chain links TRBV4-1 with TRBJ2-1; 13 bases fit TRBD2. Germline CDR1 reads MGHRA; CDR2 reads YSYEKL. CDR3 size: 19 residues. Trimming at V came to 4 bases and at J to 0 bases, leaving 9 bases not matched to a gene.

The rearrangement joins TRBV18 to TRBJ1-1; D is uncertain. Trimming took 5 bases from V and 0 from J, leaving 19 bases between them. The CDR3 runs 17 residues. CDR1 is KGHSH, CDR2 LQKENI, per germline. The CDR3, as DNA: TGTGCCAGCTCATATCCCGTCGGTTATTCTATGAACACTGAAGCTTTCTTT. It specifies CASSYPVGYSMNTEAFF.

The V gene is TRBV5-1, the J gene TRBJ2-1, with a tentative D call TRBD2 (5 bases). V shed 5 bases and J shed 9 bases, with 21 bases lying between them. The germline gives CDR1 SGHRS, CDR2 YFSETQ. The CDR3 is made up of 15 amino acids. CDR3 amino acids: CASRVDGLGFSEQFF. DNA for the CDR3: TGCGCCAGCAGAGTGGATGGACTGGGTTTTAGTGAGCAGTTCTTC.

The rearrangement links TRBV5-4 to TRBJ1-2; D ambiguous. CDR3 size: 13 residues. Trimming shortened V by 0 bases and J by 8 bases, and 11 bases separated the two germline ends. Germline lookup yields CDR1 SGHNT and CDR2 YYREEE (reference sequence). The CDR3 coding sequence is TGTGCCAGCAGCTTGGGGGGAGGTGTCGGCTACACCTTC. The encoded protein is CASSLGGGVGYTF. The full variable domain, with the rest looked up from reference TRBV5-4 and TRBJ1-2, is ETGVTQSPTHLIKTRGQQVTLRCSSQSGHNTVSWYQQALGQGPQFIFQYYREEENGRGNFPPRFSGLQFPNYSSELNVNALELDDSALYLCASSLGGGVGYTFGSGTRLTVV.